This T cell receptor (beta chain) was sequenced in a study of blood T cell repertoires in COVID-19. The table came from immunoSEQ multiplex PCR; TCRdb's copy has only in-frame clones and leaves some out. The sample has tens of thousands of clones, approximately 83% seen once. The sample consisted of peripheral blood. This TCR was recovered from a man younger than 45 with COVID-19, enrolled during active disease.

The CDR3 spells CASSRTLAGGPNTQYF. The CDR3 DNA reads as TGTGCCAGCAGCCGAACACTAGCGGGAGGGCCGAATACGCAGTATTTT. V is TRBV27 and J is TRBJ2-3, with 13 bases fitting TRBD2. The V and J ends lost 6 bases and 7 bases, in that order; junction bases with no gene match: 10. CDR3 size: 16 residues. Germline V lookup: CDR1 MNHEY, CDR2 SMNVEV (reference sequence).